The present entry profiles one T cell receptor beta chain with its context. The ends lost 5 bases at V and 5 bases at J; junction bases unmatched: 6. CDR3 length: 15 amino acids. Per the germline V gene, CDR1 is SGHTA and CDR2 is FQGNSA. The record originates from a study of blood T cell repertoires in COVID-19. On the study more broadly: PBMCs, B-cell-depleted T cells, or T cells provided the cDNA or gDNA that made up the material.

The repertoire was sequenced with immunoSEQ multiplex PCR; TCRdb's copy has only in-frame clones and lacks some. The sample yields about 260,000 clones, 88% seen once. The TCR comes from a woman aged 40 to 55 with acute COVID-19. The chain recombines TRBV7-2 with TRBJ1-5; 10 bases align to TRBD1. Sequenced material: PBMCs or T cells enriched from blood (not recorded which). The CDR3 DNA sequence: TGTGCCAGCAGCCAAAGGACAGGGGGGGATCAGCCCCAGCATTTT. Encoded protein: CASSQRTGGDQPQHF.